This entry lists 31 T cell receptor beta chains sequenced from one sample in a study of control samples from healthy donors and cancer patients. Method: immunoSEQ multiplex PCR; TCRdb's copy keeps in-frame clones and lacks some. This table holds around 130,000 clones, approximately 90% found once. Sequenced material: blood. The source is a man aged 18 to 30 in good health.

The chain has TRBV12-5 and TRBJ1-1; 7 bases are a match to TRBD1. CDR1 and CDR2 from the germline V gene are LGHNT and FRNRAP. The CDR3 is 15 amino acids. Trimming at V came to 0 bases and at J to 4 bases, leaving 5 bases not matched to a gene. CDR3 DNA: TGTGCTAGTGGTTTGGTACTAGGGGGCTTCACTGAAGCTTTCTTT. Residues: CASGLVLGGFTEAFF.

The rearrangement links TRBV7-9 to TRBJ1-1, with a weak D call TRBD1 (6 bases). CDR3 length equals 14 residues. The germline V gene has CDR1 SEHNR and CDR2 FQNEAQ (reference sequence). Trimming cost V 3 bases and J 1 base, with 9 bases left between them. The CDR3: CASSFGGPNTEAFF. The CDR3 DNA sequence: TGTGCCAGCAGCTTTGGGGGGCCGAACACTGAAGCTTTCTTT.

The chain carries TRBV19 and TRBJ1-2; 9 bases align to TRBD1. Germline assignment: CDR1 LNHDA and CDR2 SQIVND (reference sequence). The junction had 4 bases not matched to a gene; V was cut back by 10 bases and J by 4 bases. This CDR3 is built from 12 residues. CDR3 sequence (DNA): TGTGCCACCTGGGACAGGGTCTATGGCTACACCTTC. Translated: CATWDRVYGYTF.

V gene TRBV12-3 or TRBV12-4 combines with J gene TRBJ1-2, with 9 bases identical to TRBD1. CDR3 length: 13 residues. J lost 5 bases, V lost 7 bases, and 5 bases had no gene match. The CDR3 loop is CASKDRGGYGYTF. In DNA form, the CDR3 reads TGTGCCAGCAAAGACAGGGGGGGGTATGGCTACACCTTC.

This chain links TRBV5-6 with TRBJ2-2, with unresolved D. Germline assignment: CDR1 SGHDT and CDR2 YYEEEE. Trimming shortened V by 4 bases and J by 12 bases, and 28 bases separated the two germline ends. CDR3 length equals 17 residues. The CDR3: CASSTPTRSNTITKLFF. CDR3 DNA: TGTGCCAGCAGCACCCCGACACGAAGTAACACAATCACGAAGCTGTTTTTT. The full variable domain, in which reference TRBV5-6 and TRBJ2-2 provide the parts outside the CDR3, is DAGVTQSPTHLIKTRGQQVTLRCSPKSGHDTVSWYQQALGQGPQFIFQYYEEEERQRGNFPDRFSGHQFPNYSSELNVNALLLGDSALYLCASSTPTRSNTITKLFFGEGSRLTVL.

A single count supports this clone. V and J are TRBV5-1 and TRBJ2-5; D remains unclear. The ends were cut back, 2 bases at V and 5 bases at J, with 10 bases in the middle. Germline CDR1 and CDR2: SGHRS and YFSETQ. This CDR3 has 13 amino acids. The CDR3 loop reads CASSFGPEETQYF. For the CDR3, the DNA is TGCGCCAGCAGCTTCGGACCGGAGGAGACCCAGTACTTC.

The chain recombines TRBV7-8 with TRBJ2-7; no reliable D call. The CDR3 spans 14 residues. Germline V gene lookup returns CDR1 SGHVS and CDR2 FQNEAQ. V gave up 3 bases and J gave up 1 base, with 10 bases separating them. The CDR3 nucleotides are TGTGCCAGCAGCTTTAGGACGGAATCCTACGAGCAGTACTTC. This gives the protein CASSFRTESYEQYF.

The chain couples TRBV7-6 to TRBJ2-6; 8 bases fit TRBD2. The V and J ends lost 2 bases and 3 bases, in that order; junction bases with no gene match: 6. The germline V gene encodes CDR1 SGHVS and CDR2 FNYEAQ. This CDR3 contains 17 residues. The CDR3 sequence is CASSLLGTSGGANVLTF. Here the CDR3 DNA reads TGTGCCAGCAGCTTATTAGGCACTAGCGGTGGGGCCAACGTCCTGACTTTC. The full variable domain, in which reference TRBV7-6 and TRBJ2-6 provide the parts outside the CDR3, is GAGVSQSPRYKVTKRGQDVALRCDPISGHVSLYWYRQALGQGPEFLTYFNYEAQQDKSGLPNDRFSAERPEGSISTLTIQRTEQRDSAMYRCASSLLGTSGGANVLTFGAGSRLTVL.

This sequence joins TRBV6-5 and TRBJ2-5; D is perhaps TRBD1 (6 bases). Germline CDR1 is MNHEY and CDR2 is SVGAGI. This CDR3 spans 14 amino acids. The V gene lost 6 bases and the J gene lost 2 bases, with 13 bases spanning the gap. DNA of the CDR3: TGTGCCAGCAGCATTAGGACAGAACAAGAGACCCAGTACTTC. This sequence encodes CASSIRTEQETQYF.

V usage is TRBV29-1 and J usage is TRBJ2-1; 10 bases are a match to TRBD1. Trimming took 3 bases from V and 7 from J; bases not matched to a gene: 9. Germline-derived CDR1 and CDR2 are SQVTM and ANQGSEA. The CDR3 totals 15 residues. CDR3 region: CSVDAGTGEMNEQFF. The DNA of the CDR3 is TGCAGCGTTGATGCCGGGACAGGGGAGATGAATGAGCAGTTCTTC.

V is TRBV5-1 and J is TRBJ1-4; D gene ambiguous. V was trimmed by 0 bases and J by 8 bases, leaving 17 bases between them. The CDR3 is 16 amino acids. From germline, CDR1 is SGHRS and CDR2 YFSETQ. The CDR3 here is CASSLASSRPGEKLFF. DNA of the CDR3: TGCGCCAGCAGCTTGGCCTCCTCTAGACCGGGCGAAAAACTGTTTTTT.

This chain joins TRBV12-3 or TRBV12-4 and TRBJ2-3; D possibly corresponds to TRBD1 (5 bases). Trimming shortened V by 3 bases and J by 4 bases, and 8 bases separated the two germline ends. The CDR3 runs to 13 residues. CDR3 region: CASSFQGPDTQYF. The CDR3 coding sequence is TGTGCCAGCAGTTTTCAGGGCCCAGATACGCAGTATTTT.

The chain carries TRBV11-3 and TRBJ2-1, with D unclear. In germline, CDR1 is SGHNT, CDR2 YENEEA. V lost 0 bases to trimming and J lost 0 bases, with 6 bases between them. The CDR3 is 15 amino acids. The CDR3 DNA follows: TGTGCCAGCAGCTTAGATGGTAGCTCCTACAATGAGCAGTTCTTC. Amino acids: CASSLDGSSYNEQFF.

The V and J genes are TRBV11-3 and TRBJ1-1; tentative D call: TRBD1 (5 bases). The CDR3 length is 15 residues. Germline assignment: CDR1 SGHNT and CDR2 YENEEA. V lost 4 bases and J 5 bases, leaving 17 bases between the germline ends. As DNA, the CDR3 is TGTGCCAGCAGCTCGGGGGGACCGACGACAACTGAAGCTTTCTTT. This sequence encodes CASSSGGPTTTEAFF.

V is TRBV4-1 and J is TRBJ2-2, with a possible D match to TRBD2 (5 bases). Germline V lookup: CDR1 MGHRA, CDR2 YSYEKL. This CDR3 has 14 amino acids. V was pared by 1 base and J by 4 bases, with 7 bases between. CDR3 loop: CASSQAGFTGELFF. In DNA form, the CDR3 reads TGCGCCAGCAGCCAAGCGGGGTTCACCGGGGAGCTGTTTTTT.

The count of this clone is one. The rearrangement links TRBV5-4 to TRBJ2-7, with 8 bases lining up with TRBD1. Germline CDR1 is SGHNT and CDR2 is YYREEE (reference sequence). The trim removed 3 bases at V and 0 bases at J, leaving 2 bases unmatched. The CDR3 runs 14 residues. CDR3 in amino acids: CASSWDRYSYEQYF. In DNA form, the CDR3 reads TGTGCCAGCAGCTGGGACAGGTACTCCTACGAGCAGTACTTC.

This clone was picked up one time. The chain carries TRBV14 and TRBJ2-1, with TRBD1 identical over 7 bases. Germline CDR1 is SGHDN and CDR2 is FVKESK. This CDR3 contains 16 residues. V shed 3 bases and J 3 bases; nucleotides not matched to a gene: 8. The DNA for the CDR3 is TGTGCCAGCAGCCATTTCGACAGGGCCTTCTACAATGAGCAGTTCTTC. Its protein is CASSHFDRAFYNEQFF.

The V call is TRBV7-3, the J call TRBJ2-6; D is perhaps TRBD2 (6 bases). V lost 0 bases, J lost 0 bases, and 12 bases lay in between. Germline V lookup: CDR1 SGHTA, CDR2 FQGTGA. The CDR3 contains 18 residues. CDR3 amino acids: CASSLTAGQGSGANVLTF. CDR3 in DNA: TGTGCCAGCAGCTTAACGGCGGGGCAGGGCTCTGGGGCCAACGTCCTGACTTTC.

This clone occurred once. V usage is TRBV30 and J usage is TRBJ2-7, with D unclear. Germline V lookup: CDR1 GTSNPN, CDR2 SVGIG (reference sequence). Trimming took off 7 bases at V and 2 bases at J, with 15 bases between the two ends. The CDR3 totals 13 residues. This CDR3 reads CASRGGFPYEQYF. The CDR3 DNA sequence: TGTGCCTCTAGAGGTGGGTTCCCCTACGAGCAGTACTTC.

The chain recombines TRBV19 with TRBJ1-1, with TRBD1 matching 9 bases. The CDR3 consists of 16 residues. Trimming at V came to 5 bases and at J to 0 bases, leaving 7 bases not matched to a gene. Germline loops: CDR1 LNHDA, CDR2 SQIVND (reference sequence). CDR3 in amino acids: CASSPRQGVMNTEAFF. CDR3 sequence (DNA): TGTGCCAGTAGTCCCCGACAGGGGGTAATGAACACTGAAGCTTTCTTT.

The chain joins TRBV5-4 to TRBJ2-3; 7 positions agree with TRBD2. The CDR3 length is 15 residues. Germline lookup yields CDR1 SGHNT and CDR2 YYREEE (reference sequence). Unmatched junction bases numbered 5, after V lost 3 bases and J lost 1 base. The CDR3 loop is CASSSGGPRTDTQYF. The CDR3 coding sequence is TGTGCCAGCAGCTCGGGAGGACCGCGCACAGATACGCAGTATTTT.

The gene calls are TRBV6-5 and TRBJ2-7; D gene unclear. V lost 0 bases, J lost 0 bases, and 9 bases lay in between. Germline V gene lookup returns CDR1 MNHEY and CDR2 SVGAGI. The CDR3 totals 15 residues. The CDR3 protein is CASSYSDGSSYEQYF. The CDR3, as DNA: TGTGCCAGCAGTTACTCTGATGGAAGCTCCTACGAGCAGTACTTC.

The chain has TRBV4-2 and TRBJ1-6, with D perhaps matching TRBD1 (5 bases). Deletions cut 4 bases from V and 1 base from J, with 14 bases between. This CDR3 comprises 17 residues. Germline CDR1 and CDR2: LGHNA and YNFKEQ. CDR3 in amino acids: CASSPWGVQSYNSPLHF. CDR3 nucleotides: TGTGCCAGCAGCCCCTGGGGGGTGCAGTCCTATAATTCACCCCTCCACTTT.

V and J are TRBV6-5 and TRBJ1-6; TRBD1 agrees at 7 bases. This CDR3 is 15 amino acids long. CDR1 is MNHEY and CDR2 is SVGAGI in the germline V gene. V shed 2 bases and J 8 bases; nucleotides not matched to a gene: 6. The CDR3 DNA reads TGTGCCAGCAGTTACGGAGAGGGGGCGTATTCACCCCTCCACTTT. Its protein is CASSYGEGAYSPLHF.

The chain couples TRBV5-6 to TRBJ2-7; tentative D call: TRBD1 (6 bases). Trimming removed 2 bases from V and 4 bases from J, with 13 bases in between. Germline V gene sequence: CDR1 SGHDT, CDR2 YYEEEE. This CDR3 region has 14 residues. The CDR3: CASSFLGQKYEQYF. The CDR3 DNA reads TGTGCCAGCAGCTTTCTCGGACAGAAATACGAGCAGTACTTC.

CDR3 bases: TGTGCCACCAGTGATTTGCCGGGGGGCAGATGTGAAAAACTGTTTTTT. Its protein is CATSDLPGGRCEKLFF. V and J are TRBV24-1 and TRBJ1-4; a possible D gene is TRBD1 (6 bases). The CDR3 is 16 residues long. CDR1 is KGHDR, CDR2 SFDVKD, per germline. V was cut by 0 bases and J by 7 bases, with 14 bases left in between.

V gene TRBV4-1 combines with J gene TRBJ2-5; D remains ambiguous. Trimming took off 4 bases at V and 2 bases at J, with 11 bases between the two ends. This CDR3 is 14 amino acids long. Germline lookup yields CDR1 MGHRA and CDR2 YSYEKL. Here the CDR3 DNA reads TGCGCCAGCAGCCGTTTTTTCAGACAAGAGACCCAGTACTTC. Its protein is CASSRFFRQETQYF.

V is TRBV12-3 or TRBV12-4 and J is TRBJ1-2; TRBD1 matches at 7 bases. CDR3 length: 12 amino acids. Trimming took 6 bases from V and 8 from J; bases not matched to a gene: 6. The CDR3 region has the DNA TGTGCCAGCAGCCCCGGGACAGCCGGCTACACCTTC. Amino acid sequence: CASSPGTAGYTF.

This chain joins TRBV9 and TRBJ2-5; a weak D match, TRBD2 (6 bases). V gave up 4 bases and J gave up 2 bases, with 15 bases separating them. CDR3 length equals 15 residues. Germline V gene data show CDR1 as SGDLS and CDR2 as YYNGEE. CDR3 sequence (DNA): TGTGCCAGCAGCTTGACTAGTGGCGTACAAGAGACCCAGTACTTC. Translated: CASSLTSGVQETQYF.

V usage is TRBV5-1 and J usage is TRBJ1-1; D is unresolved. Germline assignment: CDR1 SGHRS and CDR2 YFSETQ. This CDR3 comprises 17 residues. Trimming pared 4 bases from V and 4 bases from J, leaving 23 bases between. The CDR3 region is CASSPGYSGLMSTEAFF. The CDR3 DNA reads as TGCGCCAGCAGCCCCGGGTACAGCGGGTTGATGAGCACTGAAGCTTTCTTT.

The CDR3 sequence: CASSQGARGAYEQYF. CDR3 in DNA: TGTGCCAGTAGTCAAGGGGCTCGCGGGGCCTACGAGCAGTACTTC. This chain joins TRBV19 and TRBJ2-7; tentative D call: TRBD2 (6 bases). The V gene's germline CDR1 is LNHDA and CDR2 SQIVND (reference sequence). The CDR3 has 15 residues. The ends were cut back, 5 bases at V and 2 bases at J, with 16 bases in the middle.